Ten or more counts support the clone carrying this T cell receptor beta chain. In TCRdb, the 5' RACE reads were re-called with MiXCR into one record per CDR3 protein. The sample consists of over 120,000 distinct CDR3 sequences, 6% to 7% of them appearing once. The sample originates from a study of T-cell memory formation after mild COVID-19. What was sequenced was PBMCs or a T cell subset sorted from them (not recorded which). This TCR was sampled from an adult woman who had mild COVID-19 (a few samples of this study predate the infection). Cell type and time point are not known.

CDR3 amino acids: CAISDPTRDGGTDTQYF. As DNA, the CDR3 is TGTGCCATCAGTGACCCTACCAGGGACGGGGGCACAGATACGCAGTATTTT. The V call is TRBV10-3, the J call TRBJ2-3; D tentatively fits TRBD1 or TRBD2 (5 bases each). The CDR3 totals 17 residues. Germline assignment: CDR1 ENHRY and CDR2 SYGVKD. Trimming left V 3 bases short and J 1 base short, with 17 bases between.